This TCR beta chain was profiled in a study of blood T cell repertoires in COVID-19. Study-wide context: In each case, the material was cDNA or gDNA derived from T cells, B-cell-depleted T cells, or PBMCs.

The CDR3 runs to 14 residues. V was pared by 10 bases and J by 2 bases, with 15 bases between. Germline V CDR1 and CDR2: MNHEY, SVGAGI. How the authors handled the data: Reference gene primer amplification gave nucleated cell count estimates. Libraries were prepared by immunoSEQ multiplex PCR; TCRdb keeps only in-frame clonotypes and omits some of them. The V and J calls and clone size come from that table; D and trimming were worked out from the DNA. The sample consists of 76,000 or so clones, roughly 85% of them appearing once. The TCR sequence derives from a man aged 25-40 years with acute or convalescent COVID-19. The specimen was peripheral blood. V gene TRBV6-5 combines with J gene TRBJ1-5, with unresolved D. CDR3 nucleotides: TGTGCCACGAGGGCACAGCCGGGCAATCAGCCCCAGCATTTT. This encodes CATRAQPGNQPQHF.